One and the same sample provided the 8 T cell receptor beta chains below, sequenced in a study of blood T cell repertoires in COVID-19 (TCRdb year 2020). Libraries were made using the immunoSEQ multiplex PCR assay. TCRdb's version of the immuneACCESS table is confined to in-frame rearrangements and falls short of the full clone set. An unresolved V gene accounts for under half of the shortfall where checked; the remainder is of unknown origin. The sample table contains 13,000 to 15,000 clones; only one count was recorded for approximately 83% of them. The ten largest clones represent around 15% of the sample. The sample comprised peripheral blood. Receptors were obtained from a human donor in a cohort sampled during active COVID-19.

The rearrangement joins TRBV7-6 to TRBJ1-4; D gene ambiguous. The V and J ends lost 1 base and 0 bases respectively, with 6 bases between them. CDR3 length: 15 amino acids. Per germline, CDR1 SGHVS and CDR2 FNYEAQ. The CDR3 spells CASSLGSATNEKLFF. DNA of the CDR3: TGTGCCAGCAGCTTAGGCTCAGCAACTAATGAAAAACTGTTTTTT.

The chain recombines TRBV7-2 with TRBJ2-7, with D possibly TRBD1 on 5 matching bases. V was trimmed by 5 bases and J by 7 bases, leaving 15 bases between them. The CDR3 totals 13 residues. Germline V CDR1 and CDR2: SGHTA, FQGNSA. As DNA, the CDR3 is TGTGCCAGCAGCCTCCTGGGGCCCGGGGAGCAGTACTTC. Amino acids: CASSLLGPGEQYF.

The rearrangement uses TRBV11-3 and TRBJ2-1; 13 nucleotides match TRBD2. V lost 5 bases to trimming and J lost 7 bases; unmatched junction nucleotides: 5. The CDR3 has 15 amino acids. Germline V gene data show CDR1 as SGHNT and CDR2 as YENEEA. CDR3 amino acids: CASSDRTSGGNEQFF. CDR3 DNA: TGTGCCAGCAGCGATAGGACTAGCGGGGGTAATGAGCAGTTCTTC.

The rearrangement links TRBV2 to TRBJ2-4, with 10 bases lining up with TRBD2. After removal of 4 bases from V and 9 bases from J, the junction contained 6 bases not matched to a gene. Germline loops: CDR1 SNHLY, CDR2 FYNNEI. The CDR3 sequence is 14 residues long. CDR3 in amino acids: CASSGSGGEIIQYF. DNA of the CDR3: TGTGCCAGCAGTGGAAGCGGGGGGGAGATCATTCAGTACTTC.

The rearrangement uses TRBV5-1 and TRBJ2-1, with no clear D. With 7 bases removed from V and 6 bases from J, the gap between germline ends came to 14 bases. The germline CDR1 and CDR2 sequences are SGHRS and YFSETQ. This CDR3 is 13 amino acids long. The CDR3 nucleotides read TGCGCCAGCCGAGCGACTCCATTCAATGAGCAGTTCTTC. Translated, it gives CASRATPFNEQFF.

The chain couples TRBV18 to TRBJ1-5, with D possibly being TRBD1 (5 bases). V lost 6 bases and J 6 bases, leaving 12 bases between the germline ends. Looked up from germline, CDR1 is KGHSH and CDR2 is LQKENI. There are 13 residues in the CDR3. Here the CDR3 reads CASSTGGVQPQHF. CDR3 DNA sequence: TGTGCCAGCTCGACGGGGGGAGTTCAGCCCCAGCATTTT.

The chain employs TRBV5-1 and TRBJ1-1, with D uncertain. The CDR3 loop spans 13 amino acids. V lost 3 bases to trimming and J lost 1 base, with 7 bases between them. Germline-derived CDR1 and CDR2 are SGHRS and YFSETQ. The CDR3 reads CASSSQANTEAFF. The DNA of the CDR3 is TGCGCCAGCAGCTCGCAGGCGAACACTGAAGCTTTCTTT.

The V and J genes are TRBV27 and TRBJ1-5; TRBD1 is a possible D gene (6 bases). The CDR3 spans 15 residues. V shed 4 bases and J shed 0 bases, with 10 bases lying between them. Germline CDR1 is MNHEY and CDR2 is SMNVEV (reference sequence). The CDR3 DNA reads as TGTGCCAGCAGTTCCGGGGGGGCTAGCAATCAGCCCCAGCATTTT. This translates into CASSSGGASNQPQHF.